A selection of T cell receptor beta chains follows, all from one sample in a study of blood T cell repertoires in COVID-19. Measured with immunoSEQ multiplex PCR; TCRdb has only the in-frame clones, and not every one. In the table there are about 67,000 clones, 75% to 90% of which are singletons. Sequencing was carried out using peripheral blood. The source of these receptors is a man in his forties or fifties with active COVID-19. Both conserved end residues are part of each CDR3. The D gene is left open where the match is weak. The listing skips clone size in some rows; elsewhere it reads once, few, many or a size class.

clone_size d_call j_call v_call cdr3_nt cdr3_aa
. . TRBJ1-1 TRBV27 TGTGCCAGCAGAGCACGTGGGGCCCTTGGGGCCACTGAAGCTTTCTTT CASRARGALGATEAFF
. TRBD1 TRBJ1-5 TRBV19 TGTGCCAGCTGGGACAGGGGTAATCAGCCCCAGCATTTT CASWDRGNQPQHF
. TRBD2 TRBJ2-1 TRBV27 TGTGCCAGCAGTCCTCGGGCGGCGGGAGGAGGGAATGAGCAGTTCTTC CASSPRAAGGGNEQFF
. TRBD2 TRBJ2-5 TRBV2 TGTGCCAGCATACTAGAGACTAGCGGCCAAGAGACCCAGTACTTC CASILETSGQETQYF
. TRBD2 TRBJ2-1 TRBV7-9 TGTGCCAGCAGCTACCTAGCGGGTCTTTCCTACAATGAGCAGTTCTTC CASSYLAGLSYNEQFF
once . TRBJ1-1 TRBV7-9 TGTGCCTACCTGGTGCGGAGCAACACTGAAGCTTTCTTT CAYLVRSNTEAFF
once . TRBJ2-2 TRBV30 TGTGCCTGGAGTGTACAGTGGGACACCGGGGAGCTGTTTTTT CAWSVQWDTGELFF
. . TRBJ2-5 TRBV6-5 TGTGCCAGCAGAAAGGGACAAGTCCAAGAGACCCAGTACTTC CASRKGQVQETQYF
. TRBD1 TRBJ1-2 TRBV28 TGTGCCAGCCGCCTTACAGGGGGGCAAAACTATGGCTACACCTTC CASRLTGGQNYGYTF
. TRBD2 TRBJ2-2 TRBV7-3 TGTGCCAGCAGCTTATCCCTAGCGGGAGTGGGCGGGGAGCTGTTTTTT CASSLSLAGVGGELFF
. . TRBJ2-1 TRBV5-5 TGTGCCAGCAGCCCCGATAGCGGATCCTACAATGAGCAGTTCTTC CASSPDSGSYNEQFF
. . TRBJ1-5 TRBV6-5 TGTGCCAGCAAAGGAAGGGAGGGTCAGCCCCAGCATTTT CASKGREGQPQHF
. TRBD2 TRBJ2-1 TRBV14 TGTGCCAGCAGCCAAGACGTAGCCCTCGAGCGGGAGTGGATCAATGAGCAGTTCTTC CASSQDVALEREWINEQFF
. TRBD1 TRBJ2-2 TRBV6-5 TGTGCCAGCATCCGGGACAGATACACCGGGGAGCTGTTTTTT CASIRDRYTGELFF
few TRBD1 TRBJ2-2 TRBV7-7 TGTGCTAGCAGCCCCGGGACAGCGAACACCGGGGAGCTGTTTTTT CASSPGTANTGELFF
. . TRBJ2-5 TRBV11-2 TGTGCCAGCAGCTTATTGGAACAGGTGGTAGGGGCCCAGTACTTC CASSLLEQVVGAQYF